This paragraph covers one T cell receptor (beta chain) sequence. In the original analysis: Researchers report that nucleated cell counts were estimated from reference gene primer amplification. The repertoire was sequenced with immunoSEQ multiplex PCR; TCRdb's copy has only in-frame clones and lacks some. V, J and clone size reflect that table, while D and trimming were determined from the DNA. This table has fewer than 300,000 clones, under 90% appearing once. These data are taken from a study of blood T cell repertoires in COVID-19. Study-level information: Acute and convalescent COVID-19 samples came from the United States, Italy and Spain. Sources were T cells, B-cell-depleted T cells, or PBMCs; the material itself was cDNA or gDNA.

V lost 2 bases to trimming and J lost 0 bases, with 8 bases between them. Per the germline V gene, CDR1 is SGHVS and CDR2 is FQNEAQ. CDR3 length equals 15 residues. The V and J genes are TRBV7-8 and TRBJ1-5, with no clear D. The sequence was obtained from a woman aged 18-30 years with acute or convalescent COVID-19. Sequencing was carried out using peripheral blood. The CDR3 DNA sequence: TGTGCCAGCAGCTTAATGGCGGTTAGCAATCAGCCCCAGCATTTT. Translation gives CASSLMAVSNQPQHF.